Below, one TCR beta chain is given with its context. Under the authors' procedure: The authors estimated nucleated cell counts from reference gene primer amplification. Some clones are missing from TCRdb's copy, which holds only in-frame ones; the method was immunoSEQ multiplex PCR. V, J and clone size derive from that table, while D and trimming were established from the DNA sequence. The data contain about 59,000 clones, around 73% of them singletons. CDR3 length: 13 residues. Trimming shortened V by 3 bases and J by 7 bases, and 10 bases separated the two germline ends. Germline-derived CDR1 and CDR2 are SGHAT and FQNNGV. The data were taken from a study of blood T cell repertoires in COVID-19. Study in general: Nucleic acid was either cDNA or gDNA, and it came from T cells, B-cell-depleted T cells, or PBMCs.

The sample was peripheral blood. The clonotype was recovered from a man older than 75 with acute or convalescent COVID-19. The J gene is TRBJ1-5, the V gene TRBV11-2, with no clear D. Here the CDR3 reads CASSFRGGQPQHF. CDR3 nucleotide sequence: TGTGCCAGCAGCTTCCGGGGAGGCCAGCCCCAGCATTTT.